These T cell receptor beta chains were read from a single sample in a study of blood T cell repertoires in COVID-19. Libraries were prepared by immunoSEQ multiplex PCR; TCRdb keeps only in-frame clonotypes and omits some of them. The sample lists some 210,000 clones, about 85% occurring once. The specimen was peripheral blood. These receptors all stem from a human donor in a cohort sampled during active COVID-19. CDR3s include the opening cysteine and the closing phenylalanine or tryptophan. The D gene is left open where the match is weak. Expanded clones get a size class; other rows say once, few or many, or leave the size out.

size	D	V	J	CDR3	DNA
.	.	TRBV19	TRBJ2-2	CASADRMGTGELFF	TGTGCCAGTGCCGACAGGATGGGAACCGGGGAGCTGTTTTTT
once	.	TRBV5-1	TRBJ2-3	CASSLGGGRTDTQYF	TGCGCCAGCAGCTTGGGCGGGGGCAGGACAGATACGCAGTATTTT
.	.	TRBV7-8	TRBJ1-1	CASSPRENTEAFF	TGTGCCAGCAGCCCGAGGGAGAACACTGAAGCTTTCTTT
.	.	TRBV7-2	TRBJ2-7	CASSLGLVEVYEQYF	TGTGCCAGCAGCTTAGGACTAGTAGAGGTCTACGAGCAGTACTTC
.	.	TRBV5-1	TRBJ1-2	CASSLAGVGGYTF	TGCGCCAGCAGCTTAGCAGGGGTCGGTGGCTACACCTTC
.	TRBD1	TRBV7-8	TRBJ2-7	CASSPRDRVNEQYF	TGTGCCAGCAGCCCCCGGGACAGGGTCAACGAGCAGTACTTC
.	.	TRBV9	TRBJ2-2	CASSVDYAGTGELFF	TGTGCCAGCAGCGTCGACTATGCCGGGACCGGGGAGCTGTTTTTT
.	TRBD1	TRBV6-4	TRBJ1-1	CASRKRQGNTEAFF	TGTGCCAGCAGAAAGAGACAGGGGAACACTGAAGCTTTCTTT
.	.	TRBV19	TRBJ1-3	CASTLSSSGNTIYF	TGTGCCAGTACCCTATCGAGCTCTGGAAACACCATATATTTT
.	TRBD2	TRBV10-3	TRBJ2-1	CAISERLADNEQFF	TGTGCCATCAGTGAGAGGCTAGCGGACAATGAGCAGTTCTTC
.	.	TRBV9	TRBJ2-1	CASSAPPDNEQFF	TGTGCCAGCAGCGCCCCCCCGGACAATGAGCAGTTCTTC
once	TRBD2	TRBV2	TRBJ2-3	CASRGDYAGWGSGTDTQYF	TGTGCCAGCAGGGGGGACTATGCGGGATGGGGAAGCGGTACAGATACGCAGTATTTT
.	.	TRBV27	TRBJ1-2	CASSLVGNRGGYGYTF	TGTGCCAGCAGTTTAGTTGGCAACCGAGGGGGATATGGCTACACCTTC
.	.	TRBV29-1	TRBJ1-3	CSVGNSMGNTIYF	TGCAGCGTTGGTAACAGCATGGGAAACACCATATATTTT
few	.	TRBV27	TRBJ2-7	CASSFFGPESSYEQYF	TGTGCCAGCAGTTTCTTCGGTCCCGAAAGCTCCTACGAGCAGTACTTC
.	.	TRBV5-6	TRBJ1-1	CASSFRRTQNTEAFF	TGTGCCAGCAGCTTCCGAAGAACACAGAACACTGAAGCTTTCTTT
once	.	TRBV27	TRBJ1-2	CASSFSPPAQGYGYTF	TGTGCCAGCAGTTTCTCCCCACCGGCGCAGGGCTATGGCTACACCTTC
.	TRBD1	TRBV5-1	TRBJ1-2	CASSPDRGSIYGYTF	TGCGCCAGCAGCCCCGACAGGGGGTCAATCTATGGCTACACCTTC
.	TRBD1	TRBV4-1	TRBJ1-4	CASSQTGGQDEKLFF	TGCGCCAGCAGCCAGACAGGGGGGCAGGATGAAAAACTGTTTTTT
.	TRBD1	TRBV3-1/TRBV3-2	TRBJ1-6	CASSTGANSPLHF	TGTGCCAGCAGCACAGGGGCCAATTCACCCCTCCACTTT
.	.	TRBV11-1	TRBJ2-1	CASSLISTSYNEQFF	TGTGCCAGCAGCTTAATCTCCACTTCCTACAATGAGCAGTTCTTC
.	.	TRBV29-1	TRBJ1-1	CSVHTGTTEAFF	TGCAGCGTTCATACAGGGACCACTGAAGCTTTCTTT
few	TRBD1	TRBV5-1	TRBJ1-5	CASSLIPLDRGNQPQHF	TGCGCCAGCAGCCTTATCCCCCTTGACAGGGGCAATCAGCCCCAGCATTTT
few	TRBD1	TRBV19	TRBJ2-3	CASSLPGQGRHTQYF	TGTGCCAGTAGTTTACCTGGACAGGGACGGCATACGCAGTATTTT
.	.	TRBV6-5	TRBJ1-3	CASSYTGMGNTIYF	TGTGCCAGCAGTTACACAGGGATGGGAAACACCATATATTTT
.	.	TRBV7-9	TRBJ1-1	CASSLSLRAGEAFF	TGTGCCAGCAGCTTATCGCTGAGGGCCGGTGAAGCTTTCTTT
few	TRBD1	TRBV20-1	TRBJ1-5	CSASGGTGFQPQHF	TGCAGTGCTAGTGGTGGGACAGGGTTTCAGCCCCAGCATTTT
.	TRBD1	TRBV10-2	TRBJ1-6	CASKGTVYNSPLHF	TGCGCCAGCAAGGGGACAGTATATAATTCACCCCTCCACTTT
.	.	TRBV6-5	TRBJ2-6	CASSYSWRSGANVLTF	TGTGCCAGCAGTTACAGCTGGAGGTCTGGGGCCAACGTCCTGACTTTC
.	.	TRBV27	TRBJ1-2	CASTVTGRESDGYTF	TGTGCCAGCACTGTTACGGGGAGGGAGAGTGATGGCTACACCTTC
.	.	TRBV5-5	TRBJ2-1	CASSPLGGNYNEQFF	TGTGCCAGCAGCCCCTTGGGCGGGAACTACAATGAGCAGTTCTTC
.	TRBD1	TRBV20-1	TRBJ1-5	CSASRGQLNQPQHF	TGCAGTGCTAGTCGGGGACAGCTCAATCAGCCCCAGCATTTT
.	TRBD1	TRBV5-4	TRBJ2-5	CASSLEGQGAETQYF	TGTGCCAGCAGCTTGGAGGGACAGGGGGCAGAGACCCAGTACTTC
.	.	TRBV29-1	TRBJ2-3	CSVEVSRLDTQYF	TGCAGCGTTGAAGTCTCTAGGCTAGATACGCAGTATTTT
.	TRBD1	TRBV7-9	TRBJ2-3	CASSPVRTGHVDTQYF	TGTGCCAGCAGCCCCGTAAGGACAGGGCATGTAGATACGCAGTATTTT
.	TRBD1	TRBV19	TRBJ2-1	CASSLGTGGGGMFF	TGTGCCAGTAGCCTTGGGACAGGGGGCGGGGGGATGTTCTTC
.	.	TRBV10-2	TRBJ1-1	CASSETRTEAFF	TGCGCCAGCAGTGAGACGAGAACTGAAGCTTTCTTT
.	.	TRBV6-5	TRBJ1-1	CASLPGHTNTEAFF	TGTGCCAGCCTACCGGGACACACGAACACTGAAGCTTTCTTT
.	.	TRBV7-9	TRBJ1-1	CASSGEQGNTEAFF	TGTGCCAGCAGCGGAGAACAGGGGAACACTGAAGCTTTCTTT
once	.	TRBV27	TRBJ2-7	CASREQGSRTYEQYF	TGTGCCAGCAGAGAGCAGGGGTCAAGAACCTACGAGCAGTACTTC
.	TRBD1	TRBV19	TRBJ1-5	CASSIDATGGSQPQHF	TGTGCCAGTAGTATAGACGCGACAGGGGGCAGTCAGCCCCAGCATTTT
.	.	TRBV24-1	TRBJ2-5	CATSGSGVPQETQYF	TGTGCCACCAGTGGGTCGGGGGTACCACAAGAGACCCAGTACTTC
.	TRBD1	TRBV5-1	TRBJ2-7	CASSRPGQGYEQYF	TGCGCCAGCAGCAGACCGGGACAGGGCTACGAGCAGTACTTC
.	TRBD1	TRBV7-2	TRBJ2-3	CASSLDQGAITDTQYF	TGTGCCAGCAGCTTAGATCAGGGGGCGATAACAGATACGCAGTATTTT
.	TRBD1	TRBV15	TRBJ1-5	CATTGTGGIQPQHF	TGTGCCACCACCGGGACAGGGGGTATTCAGCCCCAGCATTTT
once	.	TRBV7-9	TRBJ2-7	CASNLDSVEDEQYF	TGTGCCAGCAACCTAGACTCGGTAGAGGACGAGCAGTACTTC
.	.	TRBV18	TRBJ2-5	CASSSVNSGGLETQYF	TGTGCCAGCTCATCCGTAAATTCAGGCGGGTTGGAGACCCAGTACTTC
.	.	TRBV6-5	TRBJ2-2	CASSITGYPTGELFF	TGTGCCAGCAGCATTACAGGGTACCCCACCGGGGAGCTGTTTTTT
.	.	TRBV18	TRBJ1-3	CASSPGALSGNTIYF	TGTGCCAGCTCACCGGGGGCCCTCTCTGGAAACACCATATATTTT
few	.	TRBV16	TRBJ1-3	CASSQLWFEDTIYF	TGTGCCAGCAGCCAATTATGGTTTGAGGACACCATATATTTT
.	.	TRBV10-3	TRBJ1-1	CAISETTRGYTEAFF	TGTGCCATCAGTGAGACAACAAGGGGGTACACTGAAGCTTTCTTT
.	.	TRBV9	TRBJ2-4	CASSVTPGDIQYF	TGTGCCAGCAGCGTAACGCCGGGGGACATTCAGTACTTC
.	.	TRBV7-3	TRBJ2-1	CASSLTAGVARSEQFF	TGTGCCAGCAGCTTAACAGCCGGGGTAGCTCGAAGTGAGCAGTTCTTC